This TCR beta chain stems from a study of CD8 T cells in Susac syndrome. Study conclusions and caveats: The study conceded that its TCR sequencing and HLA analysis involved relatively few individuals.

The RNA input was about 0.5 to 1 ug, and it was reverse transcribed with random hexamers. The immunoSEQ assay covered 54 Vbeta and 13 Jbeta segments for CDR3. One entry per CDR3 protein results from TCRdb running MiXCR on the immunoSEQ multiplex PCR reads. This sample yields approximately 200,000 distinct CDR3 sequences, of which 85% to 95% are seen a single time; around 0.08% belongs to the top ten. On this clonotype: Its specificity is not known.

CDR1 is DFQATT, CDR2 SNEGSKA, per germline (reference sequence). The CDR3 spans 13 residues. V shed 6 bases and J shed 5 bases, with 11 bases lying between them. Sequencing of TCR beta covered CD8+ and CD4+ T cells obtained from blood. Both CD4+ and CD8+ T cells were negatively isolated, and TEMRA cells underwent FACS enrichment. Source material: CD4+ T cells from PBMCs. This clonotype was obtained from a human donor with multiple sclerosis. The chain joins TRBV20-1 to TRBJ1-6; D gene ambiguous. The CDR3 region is CSAPSGDNSPLHF. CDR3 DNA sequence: TGCAGTGCGCCGTCAGGCGATAATTCACCCCTCCACTTT.